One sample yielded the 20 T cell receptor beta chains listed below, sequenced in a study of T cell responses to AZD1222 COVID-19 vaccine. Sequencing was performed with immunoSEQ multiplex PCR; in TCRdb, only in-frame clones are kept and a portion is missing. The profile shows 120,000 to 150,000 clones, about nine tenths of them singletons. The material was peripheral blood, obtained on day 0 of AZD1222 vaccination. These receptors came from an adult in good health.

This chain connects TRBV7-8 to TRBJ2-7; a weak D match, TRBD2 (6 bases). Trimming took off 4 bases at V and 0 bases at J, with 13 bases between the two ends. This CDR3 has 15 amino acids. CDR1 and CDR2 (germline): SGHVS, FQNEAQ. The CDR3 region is CASSSPGLLSYEQYF. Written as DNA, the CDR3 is TGTGCCAGCAGCTCCCCGGGACTTCTCTCCTACGAGCAGTACTTC.

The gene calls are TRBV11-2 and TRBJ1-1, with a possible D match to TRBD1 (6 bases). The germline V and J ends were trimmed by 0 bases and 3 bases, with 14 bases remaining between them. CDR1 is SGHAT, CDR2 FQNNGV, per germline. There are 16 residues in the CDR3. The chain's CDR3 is CASSLDKGGGDTEAFF. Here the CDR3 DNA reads TGTGCCAGCAGCTTAGATAAGGGAGGGGGTGACACTGAAGCTTTCTTT.

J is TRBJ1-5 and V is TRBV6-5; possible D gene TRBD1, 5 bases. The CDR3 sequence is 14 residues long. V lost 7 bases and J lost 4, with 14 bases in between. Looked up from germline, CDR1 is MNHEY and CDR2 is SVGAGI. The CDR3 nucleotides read TGTGCCAGCACTTGGTCAGGGAGGAATCAGCCCCAGCATTTT. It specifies CASTWSGRNQPQHF.

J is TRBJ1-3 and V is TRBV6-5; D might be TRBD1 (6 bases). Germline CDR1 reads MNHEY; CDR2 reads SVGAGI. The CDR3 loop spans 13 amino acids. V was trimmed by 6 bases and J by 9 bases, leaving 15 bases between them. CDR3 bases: TGTGCCAGCAGCCCAACGCTACAGGGCACCATATATTTT. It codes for CASSPTLQGTIYF.

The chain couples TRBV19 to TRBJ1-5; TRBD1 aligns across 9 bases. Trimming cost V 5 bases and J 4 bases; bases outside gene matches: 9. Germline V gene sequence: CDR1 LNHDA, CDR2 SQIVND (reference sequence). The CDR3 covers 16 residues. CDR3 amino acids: CASSVLGQGLNQPQHF. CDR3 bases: TGTGCCAGTAGTGTCCTTGGACAGGGGCTGAATCAGCCCCAGCATTTT. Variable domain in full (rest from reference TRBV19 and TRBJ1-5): DGGITQSPKYLFRKEGQNVTLSCEQNLNHDAMYWYRQDPGQGLRLIYYSQIVNDFQKGDIAEGYSVSREKKESFPLTVTSAQKNPTAFYLCASSVLGQGLNQPQHFGDGTRLSIL.

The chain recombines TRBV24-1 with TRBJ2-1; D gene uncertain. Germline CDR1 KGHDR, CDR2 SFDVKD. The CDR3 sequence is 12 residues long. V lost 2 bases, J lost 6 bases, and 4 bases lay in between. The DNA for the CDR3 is TGTGCCACCAGTGATTCGACCAATGAGCAGTTCTTC. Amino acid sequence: CATSDSTNEQFF.

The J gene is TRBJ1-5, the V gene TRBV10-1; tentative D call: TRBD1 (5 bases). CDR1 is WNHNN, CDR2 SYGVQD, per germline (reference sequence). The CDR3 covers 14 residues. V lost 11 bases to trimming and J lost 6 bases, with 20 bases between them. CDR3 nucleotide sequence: TGCGCCTTTTTAAGGGGTGGATGGGGTCAGCCCCAGCATTTT. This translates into CAFLRGGWGQPQHF.

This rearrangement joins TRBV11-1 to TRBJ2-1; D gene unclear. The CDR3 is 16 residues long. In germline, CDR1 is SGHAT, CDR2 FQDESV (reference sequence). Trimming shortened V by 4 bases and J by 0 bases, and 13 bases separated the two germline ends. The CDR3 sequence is CASSSSDGSSYNEQFF. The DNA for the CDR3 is TGTGCCAGCAGCTCCTCGGACGGAAGCTCCTACAATGAGCAGTTCTTC.

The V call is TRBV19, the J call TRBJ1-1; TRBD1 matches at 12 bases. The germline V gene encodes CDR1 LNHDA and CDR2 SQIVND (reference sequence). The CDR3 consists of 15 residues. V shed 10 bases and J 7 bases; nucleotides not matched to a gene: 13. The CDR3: CATQYTGQGADEAFF. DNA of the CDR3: TGTGCCACACAGTATACGGGACAGGGGGCCGATGAAGCTTTCTTT.

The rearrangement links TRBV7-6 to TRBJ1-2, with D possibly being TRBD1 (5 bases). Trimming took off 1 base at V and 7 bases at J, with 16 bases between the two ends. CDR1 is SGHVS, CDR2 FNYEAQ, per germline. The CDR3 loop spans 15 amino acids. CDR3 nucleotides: TGTGCCAGCAGCTTAGGGGGCAGGGAGAGGAGTGGCTACACCTTC. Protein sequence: CASSLGGRERSGYTF.

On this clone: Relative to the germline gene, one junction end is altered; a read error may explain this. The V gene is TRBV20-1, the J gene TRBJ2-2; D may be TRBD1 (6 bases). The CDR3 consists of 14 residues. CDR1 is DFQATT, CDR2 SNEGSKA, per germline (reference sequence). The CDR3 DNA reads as TGCAGTGCTAGTGTGGTTGGGGACACCGGGGAGCCGTTTTTT. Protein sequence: CSASVVGDTGEPFF.

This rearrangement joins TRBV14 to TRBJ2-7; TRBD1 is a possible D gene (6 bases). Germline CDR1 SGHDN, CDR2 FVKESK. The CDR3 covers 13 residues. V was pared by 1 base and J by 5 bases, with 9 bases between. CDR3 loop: CASSQVQGDEQYF. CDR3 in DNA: TGTGCCAGCAGCCAAGTACAGGGAGACGAGCAGTACTTC. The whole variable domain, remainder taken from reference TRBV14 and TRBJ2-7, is EAGVTQFPSHSVIEKGQTVTLRCDPISGHDNLYWYRRVMGKEIKFLLHFVKESKQDESGMPNNRFLAERTGGTYSTLKVQPAELEDSGVYFCASSQVQGDEQYFGPGTRLTVT.

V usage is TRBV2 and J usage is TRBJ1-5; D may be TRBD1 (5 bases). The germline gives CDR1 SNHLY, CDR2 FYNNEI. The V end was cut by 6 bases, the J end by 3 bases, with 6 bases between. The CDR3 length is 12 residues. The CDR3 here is CASRGDNQPQHF. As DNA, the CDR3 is TGTGCCAGCAGGGGGGACAATCAGCCCCAGCATTTT. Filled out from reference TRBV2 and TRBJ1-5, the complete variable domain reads EPEVTQTPSHQVTQMGQEVILRCVPISNHLYFYWYRQILGQKVEFLVSFYNNEISEKSEIFDDQFSVERPDGSNFTLKIRSTKLEDSAMYFCASRGDNQPQHFGDGTRLSIL.

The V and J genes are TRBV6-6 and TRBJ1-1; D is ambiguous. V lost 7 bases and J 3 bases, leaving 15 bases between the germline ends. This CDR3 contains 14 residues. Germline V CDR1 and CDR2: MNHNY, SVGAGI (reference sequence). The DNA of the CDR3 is TGTGCCAGCAACCCTAAAGTGGGTCACACTGAAGCTTTCTTT. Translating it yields CASNPKVGHTEAFF.

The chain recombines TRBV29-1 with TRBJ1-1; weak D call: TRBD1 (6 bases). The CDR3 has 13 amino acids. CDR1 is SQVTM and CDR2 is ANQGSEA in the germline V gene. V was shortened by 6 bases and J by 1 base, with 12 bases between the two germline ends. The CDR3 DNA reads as TGCAGCGTCGGTCGGGGGCCGAACACTGAAGCTTTCTTT. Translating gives CSVGRGPNTEAFF.

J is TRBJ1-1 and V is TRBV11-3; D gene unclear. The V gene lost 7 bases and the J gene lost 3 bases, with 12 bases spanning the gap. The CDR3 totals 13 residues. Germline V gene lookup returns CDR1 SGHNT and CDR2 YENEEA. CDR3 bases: TGTGCCAGCACCTCAATAGGACACACTGAAGCTTTCTTT. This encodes CASTSIGHTEAFF. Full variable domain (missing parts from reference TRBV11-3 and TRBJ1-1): EAGVVQSPRYKIIEKKQPVAFWCNPISGHNTLYWYLQNLGQGPELLIRYENEEAVDDSQLPKDRFSAERLKGVDSTLKIQPAELGDSAVYLCASTSIGHTEAFFGQGTRLTVV.

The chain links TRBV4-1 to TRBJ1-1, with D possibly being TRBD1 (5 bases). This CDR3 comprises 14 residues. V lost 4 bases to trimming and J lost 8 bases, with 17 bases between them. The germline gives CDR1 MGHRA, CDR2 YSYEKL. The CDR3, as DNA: TGCGCCAGCAGCCCACAATATGGCAGGGCGGAAGCTTTCTTT. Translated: CASSPQYGRAEAFF.

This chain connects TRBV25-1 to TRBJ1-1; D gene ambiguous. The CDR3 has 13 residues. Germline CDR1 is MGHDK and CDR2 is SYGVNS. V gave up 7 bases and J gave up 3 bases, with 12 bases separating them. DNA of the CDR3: TGTGCCAGCAAGGGCGTTGGAGACACTGAAGCTTTCTTT. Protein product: CASKGVGDTEAFF.

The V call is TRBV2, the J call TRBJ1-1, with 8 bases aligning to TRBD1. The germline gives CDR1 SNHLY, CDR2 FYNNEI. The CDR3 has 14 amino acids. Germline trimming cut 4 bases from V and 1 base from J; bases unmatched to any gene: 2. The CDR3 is CASSVGQGNTEAFF. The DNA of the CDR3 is TGTGCCAGCAGTGTCGGACAGGGGAACACTGAAGCTTTCTTT.

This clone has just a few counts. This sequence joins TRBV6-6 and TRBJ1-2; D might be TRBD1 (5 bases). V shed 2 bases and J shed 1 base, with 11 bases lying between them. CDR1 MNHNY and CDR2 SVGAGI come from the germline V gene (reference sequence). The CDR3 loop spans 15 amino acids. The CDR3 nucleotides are TGTGCCAGCAGTTACGGATCAGGGAGTAACTATGGCTACACCTTC. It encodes CASSYGSGSNYGYTF.